This T cell receptor beta chain derives from a study of breast tumors, draining lymph nodes, adjacent tissues. CDR1 is DFQATT and CDR2 is SNEGSKA in the germline V gene (reference sequence). The ends lost 4 bases at V and 2 bases at J; junction bases unmatched: 5. The CDR3 consists of 14 residues. TCRdb reprocessed the multiplex PCR reads with MiXCR, giving one entry per CDR3 protein. The sample lists tens of thousands of distinct CDR3 sequences; roughly 19% were seen once. In its sample, this clonotype was seen many times. The lymph nodes were axillary draining lymph nodes from breast cancer patients.

The chain employs TRBV20-1 and TRBJ2-3; the match to TRBD1 covers 8 bases. The source of this sequence is a female donor with breast cancer. Some clones in this sample may be carry-over from other donors' samples. What was sequenced was axillary lymph node tissue. DNA for the CDR3: TGCAGTGCTACCGGGACAGGTGACACAGATACGCAGTATTTT. It encodes CSATGTGDTDTQYF.